Presented here are 21 T cell receptor beta chains from one specimen sequenced in a study of CD8 T cells in Susac syndrome. Reverse transcription of roughly 0.5 to 1 ug RNA was carried out with random hexamers. Via MiXCR, TCRdb re-called the immunoSEQ multiplex PCR reads, giving one row per CDR3 protein. Here the sample spans under 550,000 distinct CDR3 sequences, around 85% being singletons. The sample taken for sequencing was CD8+ T cells from PBMCs. The receptors stem from a human donor with multiple sclerosis.

The chain uses TRBV30 and TRBJ2-3; tentatively, D is TRBD1 (6 bases). Germline values: CDR1 GTSNPN, CDR2 SVGIG (reference sequence). V shed 5 bases and J shed 0 bases, with 15 bases lying between them. The CDR3 is made up of 15 amino acids. The CDR3 reads CAWSNTGTSTDTQYF. In nucleotides, the CDR3 is TGTGCCTGGTCAAACACAGGGACCAGCACAGATACGCAGTATTTT.

The genes are TRBV29-1 and TRBJ2-2; D possibly corresponds to TRBD2 (7 bases). CDR1 and CDR2 from the germline V gene are SQVTM and ANQGSEA. V lost 0 bases, J lost 3 bases, and 14 bases lay in between. The CDR3 has 16 amino acids. CDR3 sequence (DNA): TGCAGCGTTGAAGAGGGGGCGGGAGTGGACACCGGGGAGCTGTTTTTT. It encodes CSVEEGAGVDTGELFF.

The chain carries TRBV28 and TRBJ1-1, with a possible D match to TRBD1 (6 bases). Trimming cost V 7 bases and J 9 bases, with 12 bases left between them. Germline V CDR1 and CDR2: MDHEN, SYDVKM. This CDR3 spans 11 amino acids. CDR3 in DNA: TGTGCCAGCACCCTGGGGACAAAAGCTTTCTTT. Translating gives CASTLGTKAFF.

The V and J genes are TRBV20-1 and TRBJ2-7; 8 nucleotides match TRBD2. Germline lookup yields CDR1 DFQATT and CDR2 SNEGSKA (reference sequence). The trim removed 6 bases at V and 3 bases at J, leaving 7 bases unmatched. The CDR3 is 13 residues long. In DNA, the CDR3 is TGCAGTGCCAGGACTAGCACCGACTACGAGCAGTACTTC. The encoded protein is CSARTSTDYEQYF.

This chain links TRBV29-1 with TRBJ1-2; D ambiguous. CDR3 length equals 15 residues. Per germline, CDR1 SQVTM and CDR2 ANQGSEA. V was trimmed by 7 bases and J by 0 bases, leaving 18 bases between them. The CDR3 nucleotides read TGCAGCGCCGCGGTCATCGTGACTCCTAACTATGGCTACACCTTC. Translated, it gives CSAAVIVTPNYGYTF.

V and J are TRBV7-4 and TRBJ2-2, with TRBD2 as a possible D gene (5 bases). V lost 5 bases, J lost 7 bases, and 17 bases lay in between. The CDR3 runs to 15 residues. Per the germline V gene, CDR1 is SGHVT and CDR2 is SQSDAQ. Written as DNA, the CDR3 is TGTGCCAGCAGCGAGAGACCGGGAAGTGACGGGGAGCTGTTTTTT. Protein sequence: CASSERPGSDGELFF.

This chain connects TRBV6-1 to TRBJ2-3; D gene uncertain. The length of the CDR3 is 13 residues. CDR1 and CDR2 (germline): MNHNS, SASEGT. Trimming stripped 2 bases from V and 3 bases from J, with 6 bases between. DNA of the CDR3: TGTGCCAGCAGTGAACAGGAGACAGATACGCAGTATTTT. It translates to CASSEQETDTQYF.

Regarding this clonotype: The conserved closing phenylalanine or tryptophan is absent in this CDR3, likely reflecting a read error. The chain couples TRBV19 to TRBJ1-2; 7 nucleotides agree with TRBD1. Per germline, CDR1 LNHDA and CDR2 SQIVND (reference sequence). CDR3 length equals 14 residues. J was trimmed by 6 bases and V by 5 bases; bases with no gene match: 9. CDR3 DNA: TGTGCCAGTAGTTTCCCGTTAACAGGGGATGGCTACACCCTC. Its translation is CASSFPLTGDGYTL.

This clonotype has more than one count but fewer than ten. The chain uses TRBV27 and TRBJ1-1, with D unclear. V gave up 4 bases and J gave up 7 bases, with 7 bases separating them. The germline V gene encodes CDR1 MNHEY and CDR2 SMNVEV (reference sequence). The CDR3 spans 11 residues. In nucleotides, the CDR3 is TGTGCCAGCAGTTCTGGACGTGAAGCTTTCTTT. Its translation is CASSSGREAFF.

The gene calls are TRBV18 and TRBJ2-3; 9 bases are shared with TRBD2. The CDR3 is 16 residues long. The V segment lost 6 bases and the J segment 5 bases; nucleotides outside the gene matches: 12. CDR1 KGHSH and CDR2 LQKENI come from the germline V gene. The CDR3 DNA reads TGTGCCAGCTCCCCCGGGCTAGCGGGATACGAAGATACGCAGTATTTT. This sequence encodes CASSPGLAGYEDTQYF.

This chain joins TRBV7-9 and TRBJ2-1; 7 bases are shared with TRBD1. The CDR3 has 16 amino acids. Germline V CDR1 and CDR2: SEHNR, FQNEAQ (reference sequence). V lost 2 bases and J lost 4; bases outside the gene matches: 8. Here the CDR3 DNA reads TGTGCCAGCAGCTTACTATTTTCGGACAGGTACAATGAGCAGTTCTTC. It codes for CASSLLFSDRYNEQFF.

DNA of the CDR3: TGTGCCAGCAGCGTAGCGGGGGAGGTAGGCACTGAAGCTTTCTTT. Translating gives CASSVAGEVGTEAFF. The gene calls are TRBV9 and TRBJ1-1, with a weak D call TRBD1 (5 bases). The CDR3 totals 15 residues. CDR1 is SGDLS, CDR2 YYNGEE, per germline. V was pared by 0 bases and J by 4 bases, with 13 bases between.

The chain couples TRBV19 to TRBJ2-7; 14 nucleotides match TRBD2. With V trimmed by 6 bases and J by 3 bases, 10 bases remained unmatched. Germline CDR1 is LNHDA and CDR2 is SQIVND (reference sequence). The length of the CDR3 is 17 residues. CDR3 in amino acids: CASSPGTSGSPRYEQYF. Here the CDR3 DNA reads TGTGCCAGTAGCCCCGGGACTAGCGGGAGTCCGCGCTACGAGCAGTACTTC.

V usage is TRBV9 and J usage is TRBJ2-5, with TRBD1 matching over 9 bases. CDR3 length: 17 residues. Losses at the gene ends were 4 bases for V and 0 bases for J; bases not matched to a gene: 10. Germline CDR1 reads SGDLS; CDR2 reads YYNGEE. The CDR3 protein is CASSQAPGQGYQETQYF. The CDR3, as DNA: TGTGCCAGCAGCCAGGCCCCCGGACAGGGGTACCAAGAGACCCAGTACTTC.

The chain recombines TRBV6-1 with TRBJ2-6, with 9 bases matching TRBD1. J was trimmed by 0 bases and V by 3 bases; bases with no gene match: 15. Germline V lookup: CDR1 MNHNS, CDR2 SASEGT. This CDR3 comprises 21 residues. The CDR3 region is CASSEDSQEGQGYSGANVLTF. The CDR3 bases are TGTGCCAGCAGTGAGGATAGTCAAGAGGGACAGGGTTACTCTGGGGCCAACGTCCTGACTTTC.

In this sample, this clonotype turned up once. V gene TRBV7-9 combines with J gene TRBJ2-7; possible D gene TRBD1, 6 bases. CDR3 length equals 16 residues. The V gene lost 5 bases and the J gene lost 4 bases, with 21 bases spanning the gap. Germline V gives CDR1 SEHNR, CDR2 FQNEAQ (reference sequence). The chain's CDR3 is CASSLRRGLHAYEQYF. Written as DNA, the CDR3 is TGTGCCAGCAGCCTACGAAGGGGGTTACATGCGTACGAGCAGTACTTC.

The chain recombines TRBV19 with TRBJ1-6; D is undetermined. CDR1 is LNHDA and CDR2 is SQIVND in the germline V gene (reference sequence). The length of the CDR3 is 13 residues. V gave up 5 bases and J gave up 7 bases, with 9 bases separating them. Written as DNA, the CDR3 is TGTGCCAGTAGTCCCTCAGAGAATTCACCCCTCCACTTT. Translation: CASSPSENSPLHF.

The chain combines TRBV6-5 with TRBJ2-3; TRBD2 agrees at 7 bases. Trimming took 0 bases from V and 4 from J; bases not matched to a gene: 4. This CDR3 contains 15 residues. Germline lookup yields CDR1 MNHEY and CDR2 SVGAGI. CDR3 DNA: TGTGCCAGCAGTTACTCTCCCGCGGGAGCAGATACGCAGTATTTT. Protein: CASSYSPAGADTQYF.

The V gene is TRBV27, the J gene TRBJ2-1; tentatively, D is TRBD1 (5 bases). The ends were cut back, 5 bases at V and 6 bases at J, with 17 bases in the middle. The germline V gene has CDR1 MNHEY and CDR2 SMNVEV (reference sequence). The CDR3 totals 15 residues. The CDR3 loop is CASSIRDNGANEQFF. Written as DNA, the CDR3 is TGTGCCAGCAGTATACGAGATAATGGGGCCAATGAGCAGTTCTTC.

Written as DNA, the CDR3 is TGTGCCTGGAGTGATGAGACGGTACGGGACACTGAAGCTTTCTTT. This encodes CAWSDETVRDTEAFF. The chain couples TRBV30 to TRBJ1-1; no clear D. Germline V gene data show CDR1 as GTSNPN and CDR2 as SVGIG (reference sequence). There are 15 residues in the CDR3. V lost 1 base and J lost 3, with 15 bases in between.

V gene TRBV11-2 combines with J gene TRBJ1-1; tentative D call: TRBD1 (6 bases). Trimming took 4 bases from V and 0 from J, leaving 18 bases between them. This CDR3 spans 17 amino acids. Germline V gene data show CDR1 as SGHAT and CDR2 as FQNNGV. The CDR3 DNA reads as TGTGCCAGCAGCTCTTACGACAGGTTGGGGATGAACACTGAAGCTTTCTTT. Its translation is CASSSYDRLGMNTEAFF.